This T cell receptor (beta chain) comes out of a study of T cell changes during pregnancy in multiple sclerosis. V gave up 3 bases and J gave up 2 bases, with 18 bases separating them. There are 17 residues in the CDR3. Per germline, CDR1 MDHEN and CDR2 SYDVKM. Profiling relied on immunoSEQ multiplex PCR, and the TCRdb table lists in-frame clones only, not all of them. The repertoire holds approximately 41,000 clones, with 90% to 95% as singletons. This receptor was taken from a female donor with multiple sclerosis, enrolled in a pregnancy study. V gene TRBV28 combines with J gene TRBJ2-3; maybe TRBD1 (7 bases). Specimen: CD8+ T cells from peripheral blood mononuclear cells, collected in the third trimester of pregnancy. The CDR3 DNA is TGTGCCAGCAGTTTCCCAAGAGGGGGGACAGTCACAGATACGCAGTATTTT. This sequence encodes CASSFPRGGTVTDTQYF.